The entry below describes one T cell receptor (beta chain). In the study's own analysis: Amplification with reference gene primers provided the estimates of nucleated cell counts. Using immunoSEQ multiplex PCR, the repertoire was profiled, and TCRdb retains in-frame clones only, with some absent. The V and J calls and clone size were taken over from that table, and D and trimming were inferred from the DNA. Altogether 200,000 to 250,000 clones are present, 84% being singletons, with the ten largest covering about 7.8%. The sample comes from a study of blood T cell repertoires in COVID-19. The CDR3 spans 18 residues. The germline V gene has CDR1 LNHNV and CDR2 YYDKDF (reference sequence). The ends were cut back, 3 bases at V and 1 base at J, with 21 bases in the middle.

This chain joins TRBV15 and TRBJ1-2; D is perhaps TRBD1 (5 bases). The receptor was isolated from an elderly woman with COVID-19, enrolled during active disease. Specimen: peripheral blood. In DNA form, the CDR3 reads TGTGCCACCAGCAGGGGCGGGGGGAGTTTCACGCGTAACTATGGCTACACCTTC. Translated: CATSRGGGSFTRNYGYTF.